The rows below give T cell receptor beta chains drawn from one sample of a study of T cell repertoires in cytomegalovirus infection. TCRdb re-called the reads with MiXCR, one entry per CDR3 protein. The table lists around 300,000 distinct CDR3 sequences, around 20% of them singletons. These TCRs' antigens remain unknown. The source material was cultured PBMCs, sampled from culture after CMV antigen stimulation. Receptors were obtained from a human donor in good health (CMV status not recorded). Some clones in this sample may be carry-over from other donors' samples. CDR3s include the opening cysteine and the closing phenylalanine or tryptophan. The D gene is left open where the match is weak. Clone size is stated in some rows and not others, as once, few, many or a class when expanded.

TGTGCCAGCAGCCCTGAGGACTATGGCTACACCTTC CASSPEDYGYTF TRBV11-2 many NA TRBJ1-2
TGTGCCAGCAGTGAAGCCCCGGGAGATACGCAGTATTTT CASSEAPGDTQYF TRBV6-1 many NA TRBJ2-3
TGTGCCAGCAGCTTAGTTGGGCGCGGGAGTAGGGAAGAGACCCAGTACTTC CASSLVGRGSREETQYF TRBV7-6 NA TRBD2 TRBJ2-5
TGCGCCAGCAGCCGATCCGGGACAGGGGGGATGTATGAGCAGTTCTTC CASSRSGTGGMYEQFF TRBV5-1 NA TRBD1 TRBJ2-1
TGTGCCAGCAGCCTGGACAGGGTGGTAACTGAAGCTTTCTTT CASSLDRVVTEAFF TRBV6-1 NA TRBD1 TRBJ1-1
TGTGCCAGTAGTATAGTTGGGCCCTCGAACACTGAAGCTTTCTTT CASSIVGPSNTEAFF TRBV19 few NA TRBJ1-1
TGTGGTGCGGGTACCGGGGAGCTGTTTTTT CGAGTGELFF TRBV19 NA NA TRBJ2-2
TGTGCTAGCAGCCCGACCCGCGGAGATACGCAGTATTTT CASSPTRGDTQYF TRBV7-7 few NA TRBJ2-3
TGCGCCAGCAGCCAAGACTCCCAAAGCAATCAGCCCCAGCATTTT CASSQDSQSNQPQHF TRBV4-1 few NA TRBJ1-5
TGTGCCATCAGTGAGCGGTTACAGGGTCACAATGAGCAGTTCTTC CAISERLQGHNEQFF TRBV10-3 NA NA TRBJ2-1
TGTGCCACCAGTGACCCGCGACAGCCGACTGAAGCTTTCTTT CATSDPRQPTEAFF TRBV24-1 few NA TRBJ1-1
TGTGCCAGCAACCCTAGCGGGAGGATCAATGAGCAGTTCTTC CASNPSGRINEQFF TRBV6-1 NA TRBD2 TRBJ2-1
TGCGCCAGCAGCCAAGATCGCCAGGGGGCGATTGATGAGCAGTTCTTC CASSQDRQGAIDEQFF TRBV4-1 few TRBD1 TRBJ2-1
TGTGCCAGCACCCCCCGGGACCCTGGGGATGAGCAGTTCTTC CASTPRDPGDEQFF TRBV7-2 many NA TRBJ2-1
TGCAGTGCTAGAGAAGGGGCGGCAGGGGGAAATTCACCCCTCCACTTT CSAREGAAGGNSPLHF TRBV20-1 NA TRBD1 TRBJ1-6
TGTGCCAGCAGTTACAAAGGGGGCTCTGGCTACGAGCAGTACTTC CASSYKGGSGYEQYF TRBV6-5 many TRBD1 TRBJ2-7
TGCAGTGCACCCGGGACTAGCGTATCAAAAGATACGCAGTATTTT CSAPGTSVSKDTQYF TRBV20-1 NA TRBD2 TRBJ2-3
TGTGCCAGCAGCTTAGAGGGGACAGGTCTTGGTGGAGTTAGCAATCAGCCCCAGCATTTT CASSLEGTGLGGVSNQPQHF TRBV7-9 NA TRBD1 TRBJ1-5
TGTGCCAGCAGGACTAGCGGGAGACTCAATGAGCAGTTCTTC CASRTSGRLNEQFF TRBV28 NA TRBD2 TRBJ2-1
TGTGCCAGCAGCGGCCCGACGGCGGGCTATGGCTACACCTTC CASSGPTAGYGYTF TRBV12-3/TRBV12-4 few NA TRBJ1-2
TGTGCCAGCAGCGTAGGGGTAAACAATGAGCAGTTCTTC CASSVGVNNEQFF TRBV9 NA NA TRBJ2-1
TGTGCCAGCAGCTTAGGGACAGGGGGAAACTACGAGCAGTACTTC CASSLGTGGNYEQYF TRBV7-8 many TRBD1 TRBJ2-7